Following are 14 T cell receptor beta chains from one sample sequenced in a study of blood T cell repertoires in COVID-19. Assay: immunoSEQ multiplex PCR; the TCRdb copy retains only in-frame clones and omits some. The profile shows 150,000 to 200,000 clones, 70% to 90% of them singletons. Material: PBMCs or T cells enriched from blood (not recorded which). The receptors derive from a woman between 18 and 29 years old who had recovered from COVID-19.

A word on this clone: This may be a read error, as it is one base from a much larger clone. V and J are TRBV7-8 and TRBJ2-3, with a weak D call TRBD2 (5 bases). CDR3 length: 12 amino acids. V dropped 3 bases and J dropped 4 bases, with 5 bases sitting between them. The germline V gene encodes CDR1 SGHVS and CDR2 FQNEAQ. The DNA of the CDR3 is TGTGCCAGCAGCTTCGGGGCAGATACGCAGTATTTT. Its translation is CASSFGADTQYF.

V usage is TRBV27 and J usage is TRBJ1-1; D remains unclear. This CDR3 is 14 amino acids long. Germline CDR1 reads MNHEY; CDR2 reads SMNVEV (reference sequence). V shed 3 bases and J shed 0 bases, with 8 bases lying between them. The CDR3, as DNA: TGTGCCAGCAGTTTCAGTCGCATGAACACTGAAGCTTTCTTT. As protein: CASSFSRMNTEAFF.

The chain couples TRBV11-3 to TRBJ2-1, with 14 bases fitting TRBD2. With 4 bases clipped from V and 7 bases from J, the junction kept 9 bases outside the gene matches. Germline CDR1 and CDR2: SGHNT and YENEEA. The CDR3 sequence is 17 residues long. CDR3 amino acids: CASSSGTSGSSRNEQFF. DNA of the CDR3: TGTGCCAGCAGCTCCGGGACTAGCGGGAGCTCGCGGAATGAGCAGTTCTTC.

V is TRBV9 and J is TRBJ2-1; TRBD2 matches 15 bases. This CDR3 is 15 amino acids long. The V gene end was trimmed by 3 bases and the J gene end by 8 bases; junction bases not matched to a gene: 3. Germline CDR1 is SGDLS and CDR2 is YYNGEE. The CDR3 sequence is CASSAGTSGGYEQFF. CDR3 bases: TGTGCCAGCAGCGCCGGGACTAGCGGGGGGTATGAGCAGTTCTTC.

In the case of this clone: The identical CDR3 is also encoded by other nucleotide sequences in the sample. The chain links TRBV15 to TRBJ1-1; a weak D match, TRBD1 (5 bases). There are 16 residues in the CDR3. Looked up from germline, CDR1 is LNHNV and CDR2 is YYDKDF (reference sequence). V lost 0 bases and J lost 8, with 19 bases in between. The CDR3 DNA sequence: TGTGCCACCAGCAGAGATCTGGGGCAGGGAGGCACCGAAGCTTTCTTT. Its translation is CATSRDLGQGGTEAFF.

The chain combines TRBV7-9 with TRBJ1-4, with D hard to call. The CDR3 is 15 amino acids. V lost 2 bases to trimming and J lost 4 bases, with 11 bases between them. CDR1 SEHNR and CDR2 FQNEAQ come from the germline V gene (reference sequence). CDR3 loop: CASSLPTRDNEKLFF. The CDR3 DNA reads TGTGCCAGCAGCTTACCGACACGGGATAATGAAAAACTGTTTTTT.

The genes are TRBV7-6 and TRBJ2-3; 10 positions match TRBD2. The CDR3 sequence is 16 residues long. Germline CDR1 and CDR2: SGHVS and FNYEAQ. Losses at the gene ends were 1 base for V and 2 bases for J; bases not matched to a gene: 3. CDR3 region: CASSLGSGRPTDTQYF. The CDR3 DNA sequence: TGTGCCAGCAGCTTAGGTAGCGGGAGGCCCACAGATACGCAGTATTTT. The full variable domain, in which reference TRBV7-6 and TRBJ2-3 provide the parts outside the CDR3, is GAGVSQSPRYKVTKRGQDVALRCDPISGHVSLYWYRQALGQGPEFLTYFNYEAQQDKSGLPNDRFSAERPEGSISTLTIQRTEQRDSAMYRCASSLGSGRPTDTQYFGPGTRLTVL.

This rearrangement joins TRBV18 to TRBJ1-6, with 7 bases matching TRBD1. The CDR3 consists of 17 residues. Germline assignment: CDR1 KGHSH and CDR2 LQKENI. The V and J ends lost 4 bases and 0 bases, in that order; junction bases with no gene match: 6. CDR3 loop: CASSHRGPGSYNSPLHF. In DNA, the CDR3 is TGTGCCAGCTCACACAGGGGCCCCGGCTCCTATAATTCACCCCTCCACTTT.

In this sample, this clone turned up a few times. The chain has TRBV2 and TRBJ2-7, with 16 nucleotides matching TRBD2. Per the germline V gene, CDR1 is SNHLY and CDR2 is FYNNEI. V gave up 7 bases and J gave up 7 bases; unmatched junction bases: 16. The length of the CDR3 is 18 residues. This CDR3 is CASIPVGTSGRATGEQYF. The CDR3, as DNA: TGTGCCAGCATCCCCGTCGGGACTAGCGGGAGGGCGACGGGAGAGCAGTACTTC. The entire variable domain, with the rest obtained from reference TRBV2 and TRBJ2-7, is as follows: EPEVTQTPSHQVTQMGQEVILRCVPISNHLYFYWYRQILGQKVEFLVSFYNNEISEKSEIFDDQFSVERPDGSNFTLKIRSTKLEDSAMYFCASIPVGTSGRATGEQYFGPGTRLTVT.

This clone was observed once. The rearrangement links TRBV7-3 to TRBJ2-7, with D unresolved. There are 13 residues in the CDR3. V lost 3 bases and J lost 6, with 12 bases in between. Germline CDR1 and CDR2: SGHTA and FQGTGA. In DNA, the CDR3 is TGTGCCAGCAGCTTGACTCCTTTCGGCGAGCAGTACTTC. Residues: CASSLTPFGEQYF. Together with reference TRBV7-3 and TRBJ2-7, the CDR3 gives the full variable domain: GAGVSQTPSNKVTEKGKYVELRCDPISGHTALYWYRQSLGQGPEFLIYFQGTGAADDSGLPNDRFFAVRPEGSVSTLKIQRTERGDSAVYLCASSLTPFGEQYFGPGTRLTVT.

V gene TRBV5-1 combines with J gene TRBJ2-5; D may be TRBD2 (6 bases). CDR1 and CDR2 (germline): SGHRS, YFSETQ. The CDR3 runs 23 residues. Trimming removed 4 bases from V and 3 bases from J, with 40 bases in between. CDR3 sequence reads: CASSPIEVAREKAETFIKETQYF. The CDR3 DNA reads as TGCGCCAGCAGCCCCATTGAAGTTGCCCGGGAGAAAGCAGAAACCTTTATTAAAGAGACCCAGTACTTC.

V gene TRBV11-3 combines with J gene TRBJ2-5, with TRBD2 matching over 8 bases. Germline V CDR1 and CDR2: SGHNT, YENEEA. The J segment lost 2 bases and the V segment lost 5 bases, leaving 7 bases of the junction unmatched. This CDR3 has 15 residues. The CDR3 reads CASSHRGGSQETQYF. The CDR3, as DNA: TGTGCCAGCAGCCACCGGGGGGGTTCACAAGAGACCCAGTACTTC.

The CDR3 region has the DNA TGCGCCAGCAGCCAAGATGGGACAGCTCCTAATAATAGCAATCAGCCCCAGCATTTT. Protein sequence: CASSQDGTAPNNSNQPQHF. This rearrangement joins TRBV4-3 to TRBJ1-5; 7 bases line up with TRBD1. Trimming took 0 bases from V and 0 from J; bases not matched to a gene: 11. CDR3 length: 19 amino acids. Germline CDR1 LGHNA, CDR2 YSLEER.

V is TRBV5-1 and J is TRBJ2-3; no clear D gene. The CDR3 has 16 amino acids. CDR1 is SGHRS, CDR2 YFSETQ, per germline. Trimming cost V 0 bases and J 2 bases, with 13 bases left between them. The CDR3 region is CASSLGGPKVTDTQYF. CDR3 DNA sequence: TGCGCCAGCAGCTTGGGTGGCCCGAAAGTCACAGATACGCAGTATTTT.